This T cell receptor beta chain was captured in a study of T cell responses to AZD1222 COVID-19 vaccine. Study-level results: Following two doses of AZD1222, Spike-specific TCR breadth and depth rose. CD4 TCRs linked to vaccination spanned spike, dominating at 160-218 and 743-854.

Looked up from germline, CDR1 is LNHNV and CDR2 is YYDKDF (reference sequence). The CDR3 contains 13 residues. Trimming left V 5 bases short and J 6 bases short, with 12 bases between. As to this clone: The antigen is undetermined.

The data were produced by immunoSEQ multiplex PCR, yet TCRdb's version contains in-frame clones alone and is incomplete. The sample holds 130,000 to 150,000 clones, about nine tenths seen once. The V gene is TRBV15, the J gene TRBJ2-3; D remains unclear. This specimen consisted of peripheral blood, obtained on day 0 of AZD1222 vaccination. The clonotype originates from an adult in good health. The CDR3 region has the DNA TGTGCCACCAGCGTCCATCGGTCCGATACGCAGTATTTT. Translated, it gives CATSVHRSDTQYF.